This TCR beta chain came from a study of blood T cells in healthy people across ages. About this clonotype: Its target is not known.

There are 13 residues in the CDR3. Germline CDR1 reads DFQATT; CDR2 reads SNEGSKA (reference sequence). V was shortened by 5 bases and J by 7 bases, with 17 bases between the two germline ends. Findings of the study overall: Among T cells, TCR beta diversity per million cells dropped roughly linearly as age rose. Higher diversity, along with more naive CD4+ cells, distinguished long-lived donors from aged donors.

At least 7 million PBMCs were isolated per sample. For the second PCR, which ran for roughly 6 to 12 cycles, a sample-barcoded 5' primer and a J-beta primer mix were used. MiXCR was run by TCRdb on the 5' RACE reads, yielding one entry per CDR3 protein. The sample carries 1.5 million to 2 million distinct CDR3 sequences, 28% recorded once. The sample taken for sequencing was blood. The source is a woman under 40 in good health. This sequence joins TRBV20-1 and TRBJ1-2, with D perhaps matching TRBD1 (6 bases). DNA of the CDR3: TGCAGTGCTCCGACAGGCTGGAAGAGTGGCTACACCTTC. As protein: CSAPTGWKSGYTF.